This T cell receptor (beta chain) was obtained from a study of blood T cell repertoires in COVID-19. Per the germline V gene, CDR1 is KGHDR and CDR2 is SFDVKD. The CDR3 consists of 16 residues. Turning to this clone: Germline and junction disagree at one end, which may indicate a read error.

Original analysis: Amplification with reference gene primers provided the estimates of nucleated cell counts. Assay used: immunoSEQ multiplex PCR; TCRdb lists only in-frame clones, some missing. D and trimming were read from the DNA, whereas the V and J calls and clone size are those reported in that table. The profile shows 250,000 to 300,000 clones, about 91% of them singletons. This clonotype was sampled from a woman under 40 who had recovered from COVID-19. The sequencing input was peripheral blood. The chain couples TRBV24-1 to TRBJ2-2; TRBD1 agrees at 11 bases. For the CDR3, the DNA is TGTGCCACCAGTAATTTCCCGGGACAGGGGGCCGGGGAGCTGTTTTTT. Its translation is CATSNFPGQGAGELFF.